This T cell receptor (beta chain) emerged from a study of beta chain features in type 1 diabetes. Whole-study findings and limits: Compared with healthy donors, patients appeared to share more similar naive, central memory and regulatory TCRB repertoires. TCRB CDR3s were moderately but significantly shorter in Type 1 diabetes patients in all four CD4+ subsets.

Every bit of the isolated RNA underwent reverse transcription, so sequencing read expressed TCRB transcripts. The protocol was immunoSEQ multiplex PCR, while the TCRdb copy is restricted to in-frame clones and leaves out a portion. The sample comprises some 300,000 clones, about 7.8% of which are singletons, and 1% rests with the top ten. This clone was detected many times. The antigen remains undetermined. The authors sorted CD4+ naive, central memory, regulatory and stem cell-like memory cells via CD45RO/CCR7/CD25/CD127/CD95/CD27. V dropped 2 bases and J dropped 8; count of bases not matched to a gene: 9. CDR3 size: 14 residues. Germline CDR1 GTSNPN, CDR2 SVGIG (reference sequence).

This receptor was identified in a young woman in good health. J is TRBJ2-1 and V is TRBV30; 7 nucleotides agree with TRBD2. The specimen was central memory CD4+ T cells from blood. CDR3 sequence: CAWSWAGEIDEQFF. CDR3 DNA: TGTGCCTGGAGTTGGGCGGGGGAGATCGATGAGCAGTTCTTC.